This is a list of T cell receptor beta chains from one sample in a study of Ad26.COV2.S vaccination and SARS-CoV-2 variants. Sequenced by immunoSEQ multiplex PCR; TCRdb stores in-frame clones only, minus some. This table holds about 440,000 clones, about nine tenths found once. The material was peripheral blood, obtained in a trial of Ad26.COV2.S vaccine versus placebo. The receptors stem from a person between 18 and 60 years old who received the Ad26.COV2.S COVID-19 vaccine or a placebo. The CDR3 runs from the conserved cysteine through the conserved F or W. Each record gives: CDR3 DNA, CDR3 protein, V gene, clone size, D gene, J gene. A D gene is named only where the DNA matches it firmly. Only part of the rows carry a size: once, few, many, or a class if the clone is expanded.

CDR3nt: TGTGCCAGCAGCTTGTCAGGGGGCAATGAGCAGTTCTTC; CDR3aa: CASSLSGGNEQFF; v_gene: TRBV7-3; abundance: -; d_gene: TRBD1; j_gene: TRBJ2-1
CDR3nt: TGTGCCAGCAGCCAGAGACCTACAGGAAATGAGCAGTTCTTC; CDR3aa: CASSQRPTGNEQFF; v_gene: TRBV7-9; abundance: few; d_gene: -; j_gene: TRBJ2-1
CDR3nt: TGTGCCAGCAGCAAAAAGGGGACAGGTCACAATGAGCAGTTCTTC; CDR3aa: CASSKKGTGHNEQFF; v_gene: TRBV21-1; abundance: -; d_gene: -; j_gene: TRBJ2-1
CDR3nt: TGTGCCAGCTCATCACCAGGGGCAGGGGGTGAAAAACTGTTTTTT; CDR3aa: CASSSPGAGGEKLFF; v_gene: TRBV18; abundance: once; d_gene: TRBD1; j_gene: TRBJ1-4
CDR3nt: TGTGCTAGTGGTTTGTCTCGGTTGGGCGGGTACACCGGGGAGCTGTTTTTT; CDR3aa: CASGLSRLGGYTGELFF; v_gene: TRBV12-5; abundance: -; d_gene: -; j_gene: TRBJ2-2
CDR3nt: TGTGCCAGCAGGAGCTCCGGGACTAGCGTTGTCGGGGAGCAGTACTTC; CDR3aa: CASRSSGTSVVGEQYF; v_gene: TRBV28; abundance: -; d_gene: TRBD2; j_gene: TRBJ2-7
CDR3nt: TGCGCCAGCAGCCAAGGACAGTTGGAGACCCAGTACTTC; CDR3aa: CASSQGQLETQYF; v_gene: TRBV4-1; abundance: -; d_gene: -; j_gene: TRBJ2-5
CDR3nt: TGTGCCAGCAGCCGTCAGCGGGAGGGCCGCAATGAGCAGTTCTTC; CDR3aa: CASSRQREGRNEQFF; v_gene: TRBV11-2; abundance: -; d_gene: TRBD2; j_gene: TRBJ2-1
CDR3nt: TGTGCCAGCAGTTCCATAGTAAATAGCGGGAGGCTCGGGGCCCAGTACTTC; CDR3aa: CASSSIVNSGRLGAQYF; v_gene: TRBV6-2/TRBV6-3; abundance: -; d_gene: TRBD2; j_gene: TRBJ2-5
CDR3nt: TGTGCCAGCAGCGTCCAGGGGAGCTCCTATAATTCACCCCTCCACTTT; CDR3aa: CASSVQGSSYNSPLHF; v_gene: TRBV9; abundance: -; d_gene: -; j_gene: TRBJ1-6
CDR3nt: TGTGCCATCAGTGAAAACATCGGCCACTACAATGAGCAGTTCTTC; CDR3aa: CAISENIGHYNEQFF; v_gene: TRBV10-3; abundance: once; d_gene: -; j_gene: TRBJ2-1
CDR3nt: TGTGCCAGCAGTTACCGGTGGGGGGAGACCCAGTACTTC; CDR3aa: CASSYRWGETQYF; v_gene: TRBV6-2/TRBV6-3; abundance: once; d_gene: -; j_gene: TRBJ2-5
CDR3nt: TGTGCCAGCAGTTCCCCTCAGGGGAGCACAGATACGCAGTATTTT; CDR3aa: CASSSPQGSTDTQYF; v_gene: TRBV27; abundance: -; d_gene: -; j_gene: TRBJ2-3
CDR3nt: TGTGCCAGCAGTTCCGCCCCACGAGAGACCCAGTACTTC; CDR3aa: CASSSAPRETQYF; v_gene: TRBV7-2; abundance: -; d_gene: -; j_gene: TRBJ2-5
CDR3nt: TGTGCCACCAGTCCCCTAGCGTCCACAGATACGCAGTATTTT; CDR3aa: CATSPLASTDTQYF; v_gene: TRBV24-1; abundance: -; d_gene: -; j_gene: TRBJ2-3
CDR3nt: TGTGCCAGCAGTCAGGGCAATCAGCCCCAGCATTTT; CDR3aa: CASSQGNQPQHF; v_gene: TRBV2; abundance: -; d_gene: -; j_gene: TRBJ1-5
CDR3nt: TGTGCCAGCAGCTCTACAATTGGAGGGGGATCCGAATACGAGCAGTACTTC; CDR3aa: CASSSTIGGGSEYEQYF; v_gene: TRBV11-2; abundance: -; d_gene: -; j_gene: TRBJ2-7
CDR3nt: TGTGCCAGCAGTGAATCCCAAAGCAATCAGCCCCAGCATTTT; CDR3aa: CASSESQSNQPQHF; v_gene: TRBV25-1; abundance: -; d_gene: -; j_gene: TRBJ1-5
CDR3nt: TGTGCCAGCAGCTTGGGCTATCAAGAGACCCAGTACTTC; CDR3aa: CASSLGYQETQYF; v_gene: TRBV7-7; abundance: -; d_gene: -; j_gene: TRBJ2-5
CDR3nt: TGTGCCAGCAGTTTATTCGGCAGGGGCAATTCACCCCTCCACTTT; CDR3aa: CASSLFGRGNSPLHF; v_gene: TRBV27; abundance: -; d_gene: -; j_gene: TRBJ1-6
CDR3nt: TGTGCCAGCAGCTTACAGGGTCAAGAGACCCAGTACTTC; CDR3aa: CASSLQGQETQYF; v_gene: TRBV7-9; abundance: once; d_gene: -; j_gene: TRBJ2-5
CDR3nt: TGTGCCAGCAGCCATCTGGACAGGCGCTTCCAAGAGACCCAGTACTTC; CDR3aa: CASSHLDRRFQETQYF; v_gene: TRBV14; abundance: -; d_gene: TRBD1; j_gene: TRBJ2-5
CDR3nt: TGTGCCAGCAGGGGGACAGGGAGTGGGCAGCCCCAGCATTTT; CDR3aa: CASRGTGSGQPQHF; v_gene: TRBV7-4; abundance: once; d_gene: TRBD1; j_gene: TRBJ1-5
CDR3nt: TGTGCTAGTGGTTTGGTACCCCTTCGTGGACAGGGAAACTATGGCTACACCTTC; CDR3aa: CASGLVPLRGQGNYGYTF; v_gene: TRBV12-5; abundance: -; d_gene: TRBD1; j_gene: TRBJ1-2
CDR3nt: TGTGCCACTAAAGAGGGCGGTCCCTACGAGCAGTACTTC; CDR3aa: CATKEGGPYEQYF; v_gene: TRBV19; abundance: -; d_gene: -; j_gene: TRBJ2-7
CDR3nt: TGTGCCAGCAGCTTAGGATCAGACGGAACTGAAGCTTTCTTT; CDR3aa: CASSLGSDGTEAFF; v_gene: TRBV11-1; abundance: -; d_gene: -; j_gene: TRBJ1-1
CDR3nt: TGTGCCAGCAGCCCCGACAGTAACGAGCAGTACTTC; CDR3aa: CASSPDSNEQYF; v_gene: TRBV6-6; abundance: -; d_gene: -; j_gene: TRBJ2-7
CDR3nt: TGTGCCAGCAGTCGCGGCTACGAGCAGTACTTC; CDR3aa: CASSRGYEQYF; v_gene: TRBV28; abundance: once; d_gene: -; j_gene: TRBJ2-7
CDR3nt: TGTGCCAGCAGTGGGAGACTAGCGGTTAGCACAGATACGCAGTATTTT; CDR3aa: CASSGRLAVSTDTQYF; v_gene: TRBV2; abundance: -; d_gene: TRBD2; j_gene: TRBJ2-3
CDR3nt: TGCAGTGCTAACCTATACGAGCAGTACTTC; CDR3aa: CSANLYEQYF; v_gene: TRBV20-1; abundance: few; d_gene: -; j_gene: TRBJ2-7
CDR3nt: TGTGCCACGAATACCGGGACTAGCTCCCAGTACTTC; CDR3aa: CATNTGTSSQYF; v_gene: TRBV10-3; abundance: -; d_gene: TRBD2; j_gene: TRBJ2-5
CDR3nt: TGTGCCAGCAGCTTGTTGGCCGGGCTTAGCTCCTACGAGCAGTACTTC; CDR3aa: CASSLLAGLSSYEQYF; v_gene: TRBV5-6; abundance: -; d_gene: -; j_gene: TRBJ2-7
CDR3nt: TGTGCCAGCAGCTTATCGGGAGGCGAGCAGTACTTC; CDR3aa: CASSLSGGEQYF; v_gene: TRBV11-2; abundance: once; d_gene: TRBD2; j_gene: TRBJ2-7
CDR3nt: TGTGCCAGCAGCTTGGGACAGGGGGCACTCTACGAGCAGTACTTC; CDR3aa: CASSLGQGALYEQYF; v_gene: TRBV7-9; abundance: few; d_gene: TRBD1; j_gene: TRBJ2-7
CDR3nt: TGTGCCAGCAGTTACCTAGCGGGAGGAAAAGAGCAGTACTTC; CDR3aa: CASSYLAGGKEQYF; v_gene: TRBV6-5; abundance: -; d_gene: TRBD2; j_gene: TRBJ2-7
CDR3nt: TGTGCCAGCAGCTTAGGGGCGGGAGGGCCGGTCAATGAGCAGTTCTTC; CDR3aa: CASSLGAGGPVNEQFF; v_gene: TRBV7-9; abundance: -; d_gene: TRBD2; j_gene: TRBJ2-1
CDR3nt: TGCGCCAGCAGCTTGCAGTGGGCGAGCACCGGGGAGCTGTTTTTT; CDR3aa: CASSLQWASTGELFF; v_gene: TRBV5-1; abundance: -; d_gene: -; j_gene: TRBJ2-2
CDR3nt: TGCGCCAGCAGCCAAGATTGGGGGACAGGGGGCCCGAACTATGGCTACACCTTC; CDR3aa: CASSQDWGTGGPNYGYTF; v_gene: TRBV4-3; abundance: -; d_gene: TRBD1; j_gene: TRBJ1-2
CDR3nt: TGCAGCGTTGGTAGGCTAGTCGATCACACCGGGGAGCTGTTTTTT; CDR3aa: CSVGRLVDHTGELFF; v_gene: TRBV29-1; abundance: -; d_gene: -; j_gene: TRBJ2-2